Presented here are 17 T cell receptor beta chains from one specimen sequenced in a study of beta chain features in type 1 diabetes. Study-level points and caveats: The study found moderately but significantly shorter TCRB CDR3s in all four CD4+ subsets of Type 1 diabetes patients.

Expressed TCRB transcripts were sequenced because the entire RNA isolate underwent reverse transcription. Clones were sequenced by immunoSEQ multiplex PCR, and TCRdb holds only the in-frame ones, with some missing. The profile shows roughly 50,000 clones, 42% of them singletons. Antigens of these TCRs are unknown. The source material was Tregs from blood. These receptors originate from a young man with type 1 diabetes.

V and J are TRBV5-1 and TRBJ2-7, with 8 nucleotides matching TRBD2. Germline loops: CDR1 SGHRS, CDR2 YFSETQ. V was clipped by 4 bases and J by 4 bases; unmatched bases: 25. This CDR3 has 20 residues. The CDR3 spells CASSVRLRGSREGPGYEQYF. The DNA of the CDR3 is TGCGCCAGCAGCGTCAGATTAAGGGGGAGTCGGGAGGGCCCGGGTTACGAGCAGTACTTC.

The chain has TRBV5-4 and TRBJ2-2; 7 bases align to TRBD1. The germline V gene has CDR1 SGHNT and CDR2 YYREEE (reference sequence). CDR3 length: 15 amino acids. V lost 5 bases and J lost 0; bases outside the gene matches: 4. CDR3 protein: CASRPGTANTGELFF. The CDR3 DNA is TGTGCCAGCAGGCCCGGGACAGCGAACACCGGGGAGCTGTTTTTT. The full variable domain, with the rest looked up from reference TRBV5-4 and TRBJ2-2, is ETGVTQSPTHLIKTRGQQVTLRCSSQSGHNTVSWYQQALGQGPQFIFQYYREEENGRGNFPPRFSGLQFPNYSSELNVNALELDDSALYLCASRPGTANTGELFFGEGSRLTVL.

The chain joins TRBV7-2 to TRBJ2-2, with 7 bases identical to TRBD1. The V gene end was trimmed by 0 bases and the J gene end by 3 bases; junction bases not matched to a gene: 7. Per germline, CDR1 SGHTA and CDR2 FQGNSA. This CDR3 is 17 amino acids long. The CDR3 region is CASSLAPQGIYTGELFF. As DNA, the CDR3 is TGTGCCAGCAGCTTAGCGCCACAGGGGATTTACACCGGGGAGCTGTTTTTT.

The gene calls are TRBV4-1 and TRBJ1-2; 7 positions match TRBD1. The CDR3 has 15 amino acids. Losses at the gene ends were 4 bases for V and 4 bases for J; bases not matched to a gene: 9. Germline V gene sequence: CDR1 MGHRA, CDR2 YSYEKL. CDR3 loop: CASSPISDRAYGYTF. The CDR3 DNA reads as TGCGCCAGCAGCCCGATATCCGACAGGGCCTATGGCTACACCTTC.

The chain employs TRBV7-3 and TRBJ2-3, with TRBD2 as a possible D gene (7 bases). The ends were cut back, 7 bases at V and 2 bases at J, with 16 bases in the middle. The length of the CDR3 is 15 residues. Per the germline V gene, CDR1 is SGHTA and CDR2 is FQGTGA. This chain's CDR3 is CASNLGGAATDTQYF. The CDR3 DNA sequence: TGTGCCAGCAACCTGGGGGGGGCGGCCACAGATACGCAGTATTTT.

The chain carries TRBV5-1 and TRBJ1-2; 8 bases are shared with TRBD1. The germline CDR1 and CDR2 sequences are SGHRS and YFSETQ. V dropped 4 bases and J dropped 4; count of bases not matched to a gene: 6. The CDR3 length is 14 residues. The DNA of the CDR3 is TGCGCCAGCAGCCGCTATGGACAGGGCTATGGCTACACCTTC. Protein sequence: CASSRYGQGYGYTF.

The chain combines TRBV4-3 with TRBJ2-7; TRBD2 matches 10 bases. The CDR3 runs 16 residues. The V and J ends lost 0 bases and 4 bases, in that order; junction bases with no gene match: 6. Germline V gene lookup returns CDR1 LGHNA and CDR2 YSLEER. The CDR3 spells CASSQEWSSGRYEQYF. CDR3 DNA: TGCGCCAGCAGCCAAGAATGGTCTAGCGGGAGATACGAGCAGTACTTC.

There are a few counts of this clone. The chain's CDR3 is CASKTGMRTDTQYF. The CDR3 nucleotides read TGTGCCAGCAAGACCGGGATGCGCACAGATACGCAGTATTTT. This chain joins TRBV19 and TRBJ2-3, with D possibly being TRBD2 (5 bases). Germline V gene data show CDR1 as LNHDA and CDR2 as SQIVND (reference sequence). V lost 9 bases, J lost 1 base, and 14 bases lay in between. The CDR3 has 14 residues.

This clone was recorded a few times. This sequence joins TRBV7-9 and TRBJ2-1, with 9 bases fitting TRBD2. CDR1 is SEHNR and CDR2 is FQNEAQ in the germline V gene (reference sequence). Germline trimming cut 3 bases from V and 4 bases from J; bases unmatched to any gene: 4. There are 15 residues in the CDR3. The DNA for the CDR3 is TGTGCCAGCAGCTTGACTAGCGGAGATTACAATGAGCAGTTCTTC. It yields the protein CASSLTSGDYNEQFF.

The DNA for the CDR3 is TGTGCCAGCAGGGTGGACTACAGTAGCACAGATACGCAGTATTTT. It yields the protein CASRVDYSSTDTQYF. The chain uses TRBV5-4 and TRBJ2-3, with D possibly matching TRBD2 (6 bases). This CDR3 contains 15 residues. V was clipped by 5 bases and J by 0 bases, with 13 bases between them. CDR1 SGHNT and CDR2 YYREEE come from the germline V gene (reference sequence). Full variable domain (remainder filled in from reference TRBV5-4 and TRBJ2-3): ETGVTQSPTHLIKTRGQQVTLRCSSQSGHNTVSWYQQALGQGPQFIFQYYREEENGRGNFPPRFSGLQFPNYSSELNVNALELDDSALYLCASRVDYSSTDTQYFGPGTRLTVL.

J is TRBJ2-7 and V is TRBV18, with D possibly matching TRBD1 (6 bases). V was pared by 2 bases and J by 3 bases, with 14 bases between. The germline CDR1 and CDR2 sequences are KGHSH and LQKENI. CDR3 length: 15 residues. CDR3 sequence: CASSPVRDTNYEQYF. CDR3 nucleotides: TGTGCCAGCTCACCAGTGAGGGACACCAACTACGAGCAGTACTTC.

The sample holds a few counts of this clone. The chain employs TRBV30 and TRBJ2-7, with D unclear. Germline CDR1 reads GTSNPN; CDR2 reads SVGIG (reference sequence). Trimming took 2 bases from V and 7 from J, leaving 21 bases between them. The CDR3 runs to 15 residues. CDR3 in amino acids: CAWSLSGSIGWEQYF. CDR3 DNA sequence: TGTGCCTGGAGTTTGTCCGGCTCGATCGGGTGGGAGCAGTACTTC. The full variable domain, its missing parts supplied by reference TRBV30 and TRBJ2-7, is SQTIHQWPATLVQPVGSPLSLECTVEGTSNPNLYWYRQAAGRGLQLLFYSVGIGQISSEVPQNLSASRPQDRQFILSSKKLLLSDSGFYLCAWSLSGSIGWEQYFGPGTRLTVT.

The gene calls are TRBV11-3 and TRBJ2-7, with D possibly TRBD2 on 6 matching bases. There are 14 residues in the CDR3. CDR1 and CDR2 from the germline V gene are SGHNT and YENEEA. Trimming pared 1 base from V and 1 base from J, leaving 8 bases between. The DNA for the CDR3 is TGTGCCAGCAGCTTAGGGGGGGATTCCTACGAGCAGTACTTC. It codes for CASSLGGDSYEQYF. The full variable domain, completed using reference TRBV11-3 and TRBJ2-7, is EAGVVQSPRYKIIEKKQPVAFWCNPISGHNTLYWYLQNLGQGPELLIRYENEEAVDDSQLPKDRFSAERLKGVDSTLKIQPAELGDSAVYLCASSLGGDSYEQYFGPGTRLTVT.

The V and J genes are TRBV7-8 and TRBJ2-3, with 12 bases fitting TRBD2. V trimming: 5 bases; J trimming: 5 bases; junction bases outside the gene matches: 8. The CDR3 sequence is 16 residues long. CDR1 is SGHVS and CDR2 is FQNEAQ in the germline V gene. This chain's CDR3 is CASSRASGRVEDTQYF. The CDR3 region has the DNA TGTGCCAGCAGCCGAGCTAGCGGGAGGGTGGAAGATACGCAGTATTTT.

The rearrangement uses TRBV7-3 and TRBJ2-3; D is uncertain. Trimming left V 4 bases short and J 1 base short, with 9 bases between. The germline gives CDR1 SGHTA, CDR2 FQGTGA. The CDR3 has 14 amino acids. The CDR3 is CASSSRLGTDTQYF. The CDR3 coding sequence is TGTGCCAGCAGCTCCAGACTCGGCACAGATACGCAGTATTTT.

This clone was detected a few times. The chain recombines TRBV5-1 with TRBJ2-1; 9 bases fit TRBD2. V lost 5 bases and J lost 6; bases outside the gene matches: 9. CDR1 is SGHRS, CDR2 YFSETQ, per germline. The CDR3 totals 15 residues. CDR3 nucleotides: TGCGCCAGCAGACCAGGACTAGCGACAATCAATGAGCAGTTCTTC. Protein sequence: CASRPGLATINEQFF. The variable domain in full, with the rest retrieved from reference TRBV5-1 and TRBJ2-1, is KAGVTQTPRYLIKTRGQQVTLSCSPISGHRSVSWYQQTPGQGLQFLFEYFSETQRNKGNFPGRFSGRQFSNSRSEMNVSTLELGDSALYLCASRPGLATINEQFFGPGTRLTVL.

This chain uses TRBV2 with TRBJ2-7; D gene uncertain. Germline-derived CDR1 and CDR2 are SNHLY and FYNNEI. Trimming shortened V by 4 bases and J by 0 bases, and 13 bases separated the two germline ends. The CDR3 spans 15 residues. The CDR3 nucleotides are TGTGCCAGCAGTGGTATAGCCGCGAGCTCCTACGAGCAGTACTTC. This gives the protein CASSGIAASSYEQYF.